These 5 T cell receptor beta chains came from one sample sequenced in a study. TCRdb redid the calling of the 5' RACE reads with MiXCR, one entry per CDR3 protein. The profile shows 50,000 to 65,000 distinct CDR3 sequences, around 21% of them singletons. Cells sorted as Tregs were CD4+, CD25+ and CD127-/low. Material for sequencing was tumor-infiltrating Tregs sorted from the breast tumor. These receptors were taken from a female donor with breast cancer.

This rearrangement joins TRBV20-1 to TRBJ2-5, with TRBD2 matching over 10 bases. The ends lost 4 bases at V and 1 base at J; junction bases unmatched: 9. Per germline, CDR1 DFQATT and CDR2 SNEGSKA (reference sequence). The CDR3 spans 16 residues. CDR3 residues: CSATVPSGGPQETQYF. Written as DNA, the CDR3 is TGCAGTGCTACCGTCCCTAGCGGGGGCCCCCAAGAGACCCAGTACTTC.

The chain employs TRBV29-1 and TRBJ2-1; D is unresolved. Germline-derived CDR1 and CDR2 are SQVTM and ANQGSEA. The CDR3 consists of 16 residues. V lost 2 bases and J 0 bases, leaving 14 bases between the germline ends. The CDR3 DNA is TGCAGCGTTGAACCGGGCCCCTTGAGCTCCTACAATGAGCAGTTCTTC. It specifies CSVEPGPLSSYNEQFF.

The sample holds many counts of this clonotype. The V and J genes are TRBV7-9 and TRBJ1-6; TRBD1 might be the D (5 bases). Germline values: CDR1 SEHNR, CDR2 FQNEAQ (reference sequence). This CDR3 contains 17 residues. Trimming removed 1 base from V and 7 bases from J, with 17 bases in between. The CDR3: CASSLGAGGGTNSPLHF. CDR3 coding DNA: TGTGCCAGCAGCTTAGGAGCCGGTGGGGGGACGAATTCACCCCTCCACTTT. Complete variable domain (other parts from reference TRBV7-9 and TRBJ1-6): DTGVSQNPRHKITKRGQNVTFRCDPISEHNRLYWYRQTLGQGPEFLTYFQNEAQLEKSRLLSDRFSAERPKGSFSTLEIQRTEQGDSAMYLCASSLGAGGGTNSPLHFGNGTRLTVT.

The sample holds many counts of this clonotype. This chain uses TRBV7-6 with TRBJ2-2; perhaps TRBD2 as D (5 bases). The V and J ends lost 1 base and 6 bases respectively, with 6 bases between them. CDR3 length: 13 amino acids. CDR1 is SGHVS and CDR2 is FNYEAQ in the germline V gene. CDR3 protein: CASSLGGSGELFF. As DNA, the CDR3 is TGTGCCAGCAGCTTAGGCGGGTCCGGGGAGCTGTTTTTT. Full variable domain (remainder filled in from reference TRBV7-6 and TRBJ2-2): GAGVSQSPRYKVTKRGQDVALRCDPISGHVSLYWYRQALGQGPEFLTYFNYEAQQDKSGLPNDRFSAERPEGSISTLTIQRTEQRDSAMYRCASSLGGSGELFFGEGSRLTVL.

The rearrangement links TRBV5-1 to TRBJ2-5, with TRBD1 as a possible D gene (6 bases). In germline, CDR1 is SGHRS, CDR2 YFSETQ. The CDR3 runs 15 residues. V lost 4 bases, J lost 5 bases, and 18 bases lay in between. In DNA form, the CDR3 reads TGCGCCAGCAGCGTACCCACAGGGTTCGACGAGACCCAGTACTTC. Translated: CASSVPTGFDETQYF.